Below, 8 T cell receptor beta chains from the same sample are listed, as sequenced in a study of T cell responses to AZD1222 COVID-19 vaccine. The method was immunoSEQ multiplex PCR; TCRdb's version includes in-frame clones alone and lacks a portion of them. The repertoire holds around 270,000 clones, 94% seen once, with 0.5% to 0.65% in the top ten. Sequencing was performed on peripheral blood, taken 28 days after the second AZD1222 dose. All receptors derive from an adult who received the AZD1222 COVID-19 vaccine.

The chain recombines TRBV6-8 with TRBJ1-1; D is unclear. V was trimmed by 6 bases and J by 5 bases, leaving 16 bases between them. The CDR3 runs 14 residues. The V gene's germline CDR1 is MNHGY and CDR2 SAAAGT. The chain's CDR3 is CASRKPTGATEAFF. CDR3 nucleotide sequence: TGTGCCAGCAGAAAACCTACTGGAGCAACTGAAGCTTTCTTT.

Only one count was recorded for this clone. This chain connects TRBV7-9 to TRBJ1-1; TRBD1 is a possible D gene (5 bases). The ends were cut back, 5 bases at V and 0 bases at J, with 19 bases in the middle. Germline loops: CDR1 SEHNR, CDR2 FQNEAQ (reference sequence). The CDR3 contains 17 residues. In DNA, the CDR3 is TGTGCCAGCAGCCTCGATCGCCCGGGACGGATGAACACTGAAGCTTTCTTT. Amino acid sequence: CASSLDRPGRMNTEAFF.

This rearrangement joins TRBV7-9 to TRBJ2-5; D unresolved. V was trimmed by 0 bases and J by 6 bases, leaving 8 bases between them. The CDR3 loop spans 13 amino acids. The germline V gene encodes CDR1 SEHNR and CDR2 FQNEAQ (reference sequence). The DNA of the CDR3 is TGTGCCAGCAGCTTAGCCGTGGGGAAGACCCAGTACTTC. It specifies CASSLAVGKTQYF.

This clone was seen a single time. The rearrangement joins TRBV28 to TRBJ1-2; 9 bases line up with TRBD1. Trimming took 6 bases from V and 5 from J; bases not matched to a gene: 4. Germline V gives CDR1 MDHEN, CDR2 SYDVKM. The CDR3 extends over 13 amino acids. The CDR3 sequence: CASRPGTGYGYTF. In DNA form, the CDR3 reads TGTGCCAGCAGGCCGGGGACAGGGTATGGCTACACCTTC.

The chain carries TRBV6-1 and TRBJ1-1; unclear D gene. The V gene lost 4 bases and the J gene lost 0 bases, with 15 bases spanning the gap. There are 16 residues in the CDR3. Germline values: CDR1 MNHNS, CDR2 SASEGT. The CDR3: CASSGEGSGLNTEAFF. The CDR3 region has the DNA TGTGCCAGCAGTGGGGAAGGAAGCGGCTTGAACACTGAAGCTTTCTTT.

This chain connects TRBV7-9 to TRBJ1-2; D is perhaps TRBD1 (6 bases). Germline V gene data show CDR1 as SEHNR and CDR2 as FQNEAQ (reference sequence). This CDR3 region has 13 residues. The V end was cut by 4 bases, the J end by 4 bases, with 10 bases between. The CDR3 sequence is CASSWDTIYGYTF. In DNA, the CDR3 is TGTGCCAGCAGCTGGGACACTATCTATGGCTACACCTTC.

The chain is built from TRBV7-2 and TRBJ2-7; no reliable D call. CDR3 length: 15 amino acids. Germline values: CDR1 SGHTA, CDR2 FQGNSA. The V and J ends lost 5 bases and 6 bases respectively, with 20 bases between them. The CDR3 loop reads CASSPPKQPATEQYF. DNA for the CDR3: TGTGCCAGCAGCCCCCCCAAGCAGCCCGCTACCGAGCAGTACTTC.

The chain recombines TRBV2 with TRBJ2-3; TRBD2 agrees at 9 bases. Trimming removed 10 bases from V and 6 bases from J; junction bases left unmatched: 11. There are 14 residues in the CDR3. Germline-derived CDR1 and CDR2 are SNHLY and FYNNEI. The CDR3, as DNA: TGTGCCACTTGGGGAGCGGGGGGCGTGGATACGCAGTATTTT. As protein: CATWGAGGVDTQYF.